The rows below give T cell receptor beta chains drawn from one sample of a study of shared clonotypes between healthy human individuals. Profiled with immunoSEQ multiplex PCR; TCRdb holds only in-frame clones, not every one. The table records 850,000 to 1,200,000 clones, approximately 72% of them present only once. Material for sequencing was memory CD4+ T cells sorted from blood. These receptor sequences come from a man between 18 and 29 years old in good health. Each CDR3 is given with its conserved first and last residue. The D gene is left open where the match is weak. Only part of the rows carry a size: once, few, many, or a class if the clone is expanded.

clone_size | j_call | v_call | d_call | cdr3_nt | cdr3_aa
once | TRBJ2-7 | TRBV10-3 | . | TGTGCCATCAGTGAAAATCAGGACTCCTACGAGCAGTACTTC | CAISENQDSYEQYF
. | TRBJ1-1 | TRBV6-1 | . | TGTGCCAGCAGTACGACAGCGAACACTGAAGCTTTCTTT | CASSTTANTEAFF
. | TRBJ2-1 | TRBV11-2 | . | TGTGCCAGCAGCTTAGGCAGCGGCCCCATCAATGAGCAGTTCTTC | CASSLGSGPINEQFF
. | TRBJ1-2 | TRBV6-1 | . | TGTGCCAGCAGAGGGGACCTGCTTAACTATGGCTACACCTTC | CASRGDLLNYGYTF
. | TRBJ2-7 | TRBV5-3 | TRBD1 | TGTGCCAGAAGCTTGGGCGCGGGACAGGGGTGGTACGAGCAGTACTTC | CARSLGAGQGWYEQYF
. | TRBJ1-6 | TRBV18 | TRBD1 | TGTGCCAGCTCACCACTGGGACAGGGGGATTCACCCCTCCACTTT | CASSPLGQGDSPLHF
. | TRBJ1-3 | TRBV18 | . | TGTGCCAGCTCACCAGTAGGAAATTCTGGAAACACCATATATTTT | CASSPVGNSGNTIYF
. | TRBJ2-3 | TRBV6-5 | . | TGTGCCAGCAGACGGACAGCAGATACGCAGTATTTT | CASRRTADTQYF
. | TRBJ2-1 | TRBV13 | . | TGTGCCAGCAGCTTAGGGGCAGGAATACAGTTCTTC | CASSLGAGIQFF
. | TRBJ1-2 | TRBV19 | TRBD1 | TGTGCCAGTAGTACCGGGACAGGGGGGATCGGTGGCTACACCTTC | CASSTGTGGIGGYTF